This TCR beta chain was recovered during a study of breast tumors, draining lymph nodes, adjacent tissues. TCRdb independently ran MiXCR on the multiplex PCR reads; one entry per CDR3 protein. The sample holds 250,000 or so distinct CDR3 sequences, around 30% seen once. Samples came from axillary lymph nodes draining the breast cancer. This clonotype occurred many times. The receptor was isolated from a female donor with breast cancer. Some clones in this sample may be carry-over from other donors' samples. Source material: axillary lymph node tissue.

This chain's CDR3 is CASSEFGQHRSYEQYF. As DNA, the CDR3 is TGTGCCAGCAGTGAATTCGGACAGCACCGCTCCTACGAGCAGTACTTC. This chain joins TRBV25-1 and TRBJ2-7; D may be TRBD1 (6 bases). Germline lookup yields CDR1 MGHDK and CDR2 SYGVNS. This CDR3 has 16 amino acids. V dropped 1 base and J dropped 0 bases, with 13 bases sitting between them.